Presented here are 25 T cell receptor beta chains from one specimen sequenced in a study of cytomegalovirus exposure and HLA in healthy donors. The PCR made use of 60 Vbeta and 13 Jbeta primers. Here immunoSEQ multiplex PCR was the method, and the copy in TCRdb shows in-frame clones only, minus some. The sample records some 130,000 clones, 80% being singletons. The sample was PBMCs. These receptors all stem from a male donor in good health and CMV-seronegative.

This clone turned up a few times. J is TRBJ2-7 and V is TRBV7-9; 8 positions match TRBD1. CDR3 length: 15 amino acids. Germline V CDR1 and CDR2: SEHNR, FQNEAQ (reference sequence). V shed 5 bases and J 2 bases; nucleotides not matched to a gene: 8. Written as DNA, the CDR3 is TGTGCCAGCAGCAGCCGGACAGGGATAACCTACGAGCAGTACTTC. Its protein is CASSSRTGITYEQYF.

This chain links TRBV18 with TRBJ1-5, with 11 bases lining up with TRBD1. J lost 1 base, V lost 4 bases, and 9 bases had no gene match. The germline V gene encodes CDR1 KGHSH and CDR2 LQKENI. The CDR3 is made up of 18 amino acids. CDR3 DNA sequence: TGTGCCAGCTCACTAGGACAGGGGGCGATGGGCAGCAATCAGCCCCAGCATTTT. Translated, it gives CASSLGQGAMGSNQPQHF.

J is TRBJ1-5 and V is TRBV5-1, with 7 bases that match TRBD1. Germline CDR1 and CDR2: SGHRS and YFSETQ. The CDR3 has 16 amino acids. The J segment lost 0 bases and the V segment lost 0 bases, leaving 3 bases of the junction unmatched. The CDR3 sequence: CASSLAGTDSNQPQHF. For the CDR3, the DNA is TGCGCCAGCAGCTTGGCTGGGACAGATAGCAATCAGCCCCAGCATTTT. The whole variable domain, remainder taken from reference TRBV5-1 and TRBJ1-5, is KAGVTQTPRYLIKTRGQQVTLSCSPISGHRSVSWYQQTPGQGLQFLFEYFSETQRNKGNFPGRFSGRQFSNSRSEMNVSTLELGDSALYLCASSLAGTDSNQPQHFGDGTRLSIL.

The V and J genes are TRBV9 and TRBJ2-7, with a weak D call TRBD1 (6 bases). The V end lost 3 bases, the J end lost 3 bases, and 13 bases lay between the germline ends. The CDR3 loop spans 14 amino acids. The germline V gene has CDR1 SGDLS and CDR2 YYNGEE. The CDR3 sequence is CASSGSEQGYEQYF. The CDR3 DNA is TGTGCCAGCAGCGGGTCGGAACAGGGCTACGAGCAGTACTTC.

V is TRBV28 and J is TRBJ1-3; unclear D gene. Deletions cut 8 bases from V and 4 bases from J, with 12 bases between. Germline CDR1 is MDHEN and CDR2 is SYDVKM. The CDR3 extends over 13 amino acids. The CDR3 nucleotides read TGTGCCAGCGTTACTACATCGGGAAACACCATATATTTT. Its protein product is CASVTTSGNTIYF.

The J gene is TRBJ2-2, the V gene TRBV2; no reliable D call. V shed 3 bases and J shed 5 bases, with 10 bases lying between them. The germline V gene has CDR1 SNHLY and CDR2 FYNNEI. This CDR3 contains 14 residues. DNA for the CDR3: TGTGCCAGCAGTGAGGTAAAACTGACCGGGGAGCTGTTTTTT. Its protein product is CASSEVKLTGELFF. The whole variable domain, filled in from reference TRBV2 and TRBJ2-2, reads EPEVTQTPSHQVTQMGQEVILRCVPISNHLYFYWYRQILGQKVEFLVSFYNNEISEKSEIFDDQFSVERPDGSNFTLKIRSTKLEDSAMYFCASSEVKLTGELFFGEGSRLTVL.

This clone was recorded a few times. The DNA of the CDR3 is TGTGCCACCAGCAGAGATCAAGGGAGCTCCTACGAGCAGTACTTC. Encoded protein: CATSRDQGSSYEQYF. The chain combines TRBV15 with TRBJ2-7; D is possibly TRBD2 (5 bases). V was pared by 0 bases and J by 0 bases, with 9 bases between. CDR1 and CDR2 (germline): LNHNV, YYDKDF (reference sequence). CDR3 size: 15 residues.

The chain couples TRBV6-4 to TRBJ1-5, with D uncertain. Looked up from germline, CDR1 is MRHNA and CDR2 is SNTAGT. Deletions cut 2 bases from V and 3 bases from J, with 5 bases between. This CDR3 contains 13 residues. The CDR3 is CASSDGDNQPQHF. CDR3 DNA: TGTGCCAGCAGTGACGGAGACAATCAGCCCCAGCATTTT.

The V gene is TRBV12-5, the J gene TRBJ2-2; 9 bases align to TRBD2. CDR1 and CDR2 from the germline V gene are LGHNT and FRNRAP. V gave up 0 bases and J gave up 4 bases; unmatched junction bases: 3. The CDR3 is 16 residues long. The CDR3 coding sequence is TGTGCTAGTGGTTTGGTACTAGCGGGCCGCACCGGGGAGCTGTTTTTT. Translation gives CASGLVLAGRTGELFF.

The chain joins TRBV9 to TRBJ1-6, with 7 bases lining up with TRBD1. V lost 4 bases, J lost 8 bases, and 12 bases stayed unmatched. The CDR3 spans 16 residues. The germline CDR1 and CDR2 sequences are SGDLS and YYNGEE. CDR3 protein: CASSPRGQPGDSPLHF. Here the CDR3 DNA reads TGTGCCAGCAGCCCACGGGGACAGCCTGGGGATTCACCCCTCCACTTT.

The rearrangement links TRBV5-1 to TRBJ2-2, with D possibly being TRBD1 (6 bases). Trimming cost V 1 base and J 4 bases, with 8 bases left between them. The CDR3 has 14 amino acids. Germline loops: CDR1 SGHRS, CDR2 YFSETQ. The CDR3 spells CASSLKGVTGELFF. The CDR3 nucleotides are TGCGCCAGCAGCTTGAAGGGGGTCACCGGGGAGCTGTTTTTT. Combining the CDR3 with reference TRBV5-1 and TRBJ2-2 gives the whole variable domain KAGVTQTPRYLIKTRGQQVTLSCSPISGHRSVSWYQQTPGQGLQFLFEYFSETQRNKGNFPGRFSGRQFSNSRSEMNVSTLELGDSALYLCASSLKGVTGELFFGEGSRLTVL.

The chain combines TRBV6-4 with TRBJ2-1; 8 nucleotides align to TRBD2. This CDR3 region has 15 residues. Germline V gives CDR1 MRHNA, CDR2 SNTAGT. Trimming cost V 0 bases and J 8 bases; bases outside gene matches: 6. The CDR3 DNA is TGTGCCAGCAGTGACTCTATCAGCGGGAGTGATGAGCAGTTCTTC. This translates into CASSDSISGSDEQFF.

This clone was detected only a few times. Its ends do not fully match the called genes, so a read error is possible. The chain uses TRBV7-9 and TRBJ2-1; D is perhaps TRBD1 (5 bases). Germline assignment: CDR1 SEHNR and CDR2 FQNEAQ (reference sequence). The CDR3 sequence is 13 residues long. The DNA of the CDR3 is TGTTCCAGCAGCTTATCCAGGGCGAATGAGCAGTTCTTC. Its protein is CSSSLSRANEQFF.

V usage is TRBV5-8 and J usage is TRBJ2-2, with 11 bases fitting TRBD2. The V gene's germline CDR1 is SGHTS and CDR2 YDEGEE. V shed 1 base and J 7 bases; nucleotides not matched to a gene: 3. The CDR3 length is 15 residues. The CDR3 nucleotides are TGTGCCAGCAGCTTGCAACTAGCGGGAGTCGGGGAGCTGTTTTTT. Residues: CASSLQLAGVGELFF.

The chain joins TRBV7-2 to TRBJ2-1; D is undetermined. The CDR3 is 18 residues long. Germline loops: CDR1 SGHTA, CDR2 FQGNSA. The V end was cut by 2 bases, the J end by 2 bases, with 19 bases between. The CDR3 loop reads CASSLRSPTTHTYNEQFF. CDR3 sequence (DNA): TGTGCCAGCAGCTTAAGATCCCCCACAACCCACACCTACAATGAGCAGTTCTTC.

The rearrangement uses TRBV7-9 and TRBJ1-2, with 7 bases identical to TRBD1. This CDR3 comprises 15 residues. Germline CDR1 is SEHNR and CDR2 is FQNEAQ (reference sequence). With 6 bases clipped from V and 0 bases from J, the junction kept 7 bases outside the gene matches. CDR3 sequence reads: CASSPSGTANYGYTF. The CDR3 DNA reads TGTGCCAGCAGTCCCTCCGGGACAGCTAACTATGGCTACACCTTC.

This chain uses TRBV2 with TRBJ2-5; 11 bases map to TRBD2. The CDR3 spans 14 residues. Looked up from germline, CDR1 is SNHLY and CDR2 is FYNNEI. With V trimmed by 7 bases and J by 5 bases, 6 bases remained unmatched. CDR3 DNA: TGTGCCAGCATGCTAGCGGGAGGCCTGGAGACCCAGTACTTC. Translation: CASMLAGGLETQYF.

In DNA, the CDR3 is TGCGCCAGCAGCCAAGGGCAGGCGGGCGAGCAGTACTTC. This sequence encodes CASSQGQAGEQYF. This chain links TRBV4-1 with TRBJ2-7, with D maybe TRBD2 (5 bases). Trimming cost V 1 base and J 6 bases, with 10 bases left between them. Germline lookup yields CDR1 MGHRA and CDR2 YSYEKL. The CDR3 consists of 13 residues.

V gene TRBV30 combines with J gene TRBJ1-2; D ambiguous. Germline V gene lookup returns CDR1 GTSNPN and CDR2 SVGIG (reference sequence). The germline V and J ends were trimmed by 5 bases and 5 bases, with 9 bases remaining between them. This CDR3 spans 11 amino acids. The CDR3 coding sequence is TGTGCCTGGGCAGGAAAATATGGCTACACCTTC. This sequence encodes CAWAGKYGYTF. The variable domain in full, with the rest retrieved from reference TRBV30 and TRBJ1-2, is SQTIHQWPATLVQPVGSPLSLECTVEGTSNPNLYWYRQAAGRGLQLLFYSVGIGQISSEVPQNLSASRPQDRQFILSSKKLLLSDSGFYLCAWAGKYGYTFGSGTRLTVV.

This chain joins TRBV30 and TRBJ2-3; 9 bases are a match to TRBD2. V gave up 4 bases and J gave up 0 bases; unmatched junction bases: 8. The CDR3 runs 16 residues. Germline V gene data show CDR1 as GTSNPN and CDR2 as SVGIG (reference sequence). CDR3 sequence: CAWNSGGPTSTDTQYF. The CDR3 DNA follows: TGTGCCTGGAACAGCGGGGGGCCAACTAGCACAGATACGCAGTATTTT.

V gene TRBV18 combines with J gene TRBJ2-5; tentative D call: TRBD1 (5 bases). The CDR3 loop spans 15 amino acids. The V end was cut by 1 base, the J end by 4 bases, with 13 bases between. Germline values: CDR1 KGHSH, CDR2 LQKENI. For the CDR3, the DNA is TGTGCCAGCTCACCACAGGGGAAAAGTTTAGAGACCCAGTACTTC. It is translated as CASSPQGKSLETQYF. The variable domain in full, completed from reference TRBV18 and TRBJ2-5, reads NAGVMQNPRHLVRRRGQEARLRCSPMKGHSHVYWYRQLPEEGLKFMVYLQKENIIDESGMPKERFSAEFPKEGPSILRIQQVVRGDSAAYFCASSPQGKSLETQYFGPGTRLLVL.

The rearrangement links TRBV9 to TRBJ2-6; D unresolved. The CDR3 spans 13 residues. Trimming took 4 bases from V and 5 from J, leaving 7 bases between them. Germline V gene sequence: CDR1 SGDLS, CDR2 YYNGEE. The CDR3 here is CASSSQRANVLTF. The DNA of the CDR3 is TGTGCCAGCAGCTCTCAGAGGGCCAACGTCCTGACTTTC.

The chain carries TRBV7-6 and TRBJ2-2, with a weak D call TRBD1 (6 bases). CDR1 is SGHVS and CDR2 is FNYEAQ in the germline V gene. This CDR3 comprises 16 residues. Trimming left V 1 base short and J 4 bases short, with 13 bases between. The CDR3 DNA reads as TGTGCCAGCAGCTTAGTACCAGGGGCGGTCACCGGGGAGCTGTTTTTT. It codes for CASSLVPGAVTGELFF.

In the case of this clone: Other DNA sequences in the same sample also yield this CDR3. V and J are TRBV7-8 and TRBJ1-2, with D perhaps TRBD1 (5 bases). The V and J ends lost 1 base and 4 bases respectively, with 7 bases between them. The CDR3 spans 13 residues. CDR1 is SGHVS and CDR2 is FQNEAQ in the germline V gene. In DNA form, the CDR3 reads TGTGCCAGCAGCTTAGATAGGGGCTATGGCTACACCTTC. Translated: CASSLDRGYGYTF.

The gene calls are TRBV5-1 and TRBJ1-2, with 7 nucleotides matching TRBD1. The CDR3 is 14 residues long. Germline CDR1 SGHRS, CDR2 YFSETQ. The junction had 6 bases not matched to a gene; V was cut back by 0 bases and J by 7 bases. CDR3 nucleotides: TGCGCCAGCAGCTTGGCCTTAGGGGGCGGTGGCTACACCTTC. As protein: CASSLALGGGGYTF.